These 2 T cell receptor beta chains originate from one sample sequenced in a study of T cell responses to AZD1222 COVID-19 vaccine. The protocol was immunoSEQ multiplex PCR, while the TCRdb copy is restricted to in-frame clones and leaves out a portion. The data show some 120,000 clones, 85% to 90% seen once. This specimen was peripheral blood, taken on day 0 of MenACWY control vaccination. These receptors were collected from an adult in good health.

In this sample, this clone turned up once. The rearrangement uses TRBV6-5 and TRBJ1-2; the match to TRBD1 covers 10 bases. J lost 4 bases, V lost 4 bases, and 3 bases had no gene match. The CDR3 runs to 14 residues. CDR1 and CDR2 (germline): MNHEY, SVGAGI. CDR3 nucleotides: TGTGCCAGCAGTTTCGGGACAGGGGCCTATGGCTACACCTTC. Its translation is CASSFGTGAYGYTF.

This clone has more than one count but fewer than ten. The chain carries TRBV30 and TRBJ1-2; maybe TRBD1 (6 bases). CDR1 GTSNPN and CDR2 SVGIG come from the germline V gene (reference sequence). This CDR3 is 14 amino acids long. Between the trimmed V and J ends, which lost 0 bases and 4 bases, there was a span of 12 bases. Here the CDR3 reads CAWSVRGAIYGYTF. DNA of the CDR3: TGTGCCTGGAGTGTTCGGGGGGCGATCTATGGCTACACCTTC.